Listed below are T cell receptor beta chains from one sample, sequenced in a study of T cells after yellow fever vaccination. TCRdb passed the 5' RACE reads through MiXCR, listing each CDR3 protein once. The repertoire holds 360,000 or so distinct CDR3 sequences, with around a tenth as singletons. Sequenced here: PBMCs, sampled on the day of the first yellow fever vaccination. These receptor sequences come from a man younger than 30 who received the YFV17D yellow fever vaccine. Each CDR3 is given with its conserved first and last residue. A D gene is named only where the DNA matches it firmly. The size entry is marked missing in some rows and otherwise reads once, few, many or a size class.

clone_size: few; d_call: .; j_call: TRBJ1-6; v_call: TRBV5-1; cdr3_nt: TGCGCCAGCAGACTGGGACTCAAACCAGTTTCACCCCTCCACTTT; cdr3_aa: CASRLGLKPVSPLHF
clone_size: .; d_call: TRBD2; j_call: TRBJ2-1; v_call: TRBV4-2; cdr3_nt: TGTGCCAGCAGCCAAGCGGGGACTAGCGGGGGGTACGGGAATGAGCAGTTCTTC; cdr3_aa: CASSQAGTSGGYGNEQFF
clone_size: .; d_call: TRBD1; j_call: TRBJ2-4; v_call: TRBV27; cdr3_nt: TGTGCCAGCAGTTTCAGAGGACAGGGAAACATTCAGTACTTC; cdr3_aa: CASSFRGQGNIQYF
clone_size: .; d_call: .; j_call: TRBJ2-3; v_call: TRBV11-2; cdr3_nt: TGTGCCAGCGATACTACAAGGGGGGGGCGACCCACAGATACGCAGTATTTT; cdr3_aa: CASDTTRGGRPTDTQYF
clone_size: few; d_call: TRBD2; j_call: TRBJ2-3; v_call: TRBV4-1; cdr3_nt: TGCGCCAGCAGCCAAAGTGGGCTGGGGGGGGTTTGGACAGATACGCAGTATTTT; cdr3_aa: CASSQSGLGGVWTDTQYF
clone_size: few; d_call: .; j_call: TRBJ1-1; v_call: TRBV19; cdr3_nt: TGTGCCAGTAGTCCACGGACAGAAAATCGGAGGAACACTGAAGCTTTCTTT; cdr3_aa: CASSPRTENRRNTEAFF
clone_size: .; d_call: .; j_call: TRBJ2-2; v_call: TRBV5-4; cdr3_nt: TGTGCCAGCAGCCACAAGGCGGGGAACACCGGGGAGCTGTTTTTT; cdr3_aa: CASSHKAGNTGELFF
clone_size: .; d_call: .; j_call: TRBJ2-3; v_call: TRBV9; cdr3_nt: TGTGCCAGCAGCGTAGGGGTAGGGGTGAGAGATACGCAGTATTTT; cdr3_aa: CASSVGVGVRDTQYF
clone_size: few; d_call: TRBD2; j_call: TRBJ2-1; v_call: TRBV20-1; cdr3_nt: TGCAGTGCCCCGGGACTAGCGCGTAATGAGCAGTTCTTC; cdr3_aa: CSAPGLARNEQFF
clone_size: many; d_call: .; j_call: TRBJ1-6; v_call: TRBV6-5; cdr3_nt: TGTGCCAGCAGACAGGGTGGACCCCTCCACTTT; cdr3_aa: CASRQGGPLHF
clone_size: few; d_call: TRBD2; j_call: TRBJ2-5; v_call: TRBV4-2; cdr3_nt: TGTGCCAGCAGCCAAGATCTATCTAGCGGGGCGAAAGAGACCCAGTACTTC; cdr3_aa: CASSQDLSSGAKETQYF
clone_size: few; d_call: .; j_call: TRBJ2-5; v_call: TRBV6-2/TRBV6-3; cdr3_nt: TGTGCCAGCAGTTACTCGCGCCAGGCCCAGTACTTC; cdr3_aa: CASSYSRQAQYF
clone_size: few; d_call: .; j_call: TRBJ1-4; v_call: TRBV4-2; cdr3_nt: TGTGCCAGCAGCCAAGATAATGAAAAACTGTTTTTT; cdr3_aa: CASSQDNEKLFF
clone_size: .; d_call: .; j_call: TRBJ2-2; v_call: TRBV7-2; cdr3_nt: TGTGCCAGCAGCCGAGCGGACCCCTTAAACACCGGGGAGCTGTTTTTT; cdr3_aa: CASSRADPLNTGELFF
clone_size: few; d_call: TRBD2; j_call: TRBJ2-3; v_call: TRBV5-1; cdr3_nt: TGCGCCAGCAGCGGCGCGCAGACTAGCGGGGGGTCAGATACGCAGTATTTT; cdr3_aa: CASSGAQTSGGSDTQYF
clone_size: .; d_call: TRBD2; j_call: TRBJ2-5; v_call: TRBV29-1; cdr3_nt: TGCAGCTCCAGCGGGGGGGGGGAAGAGACCCAGTACTTC; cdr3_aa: CSSSGGGEETQYF
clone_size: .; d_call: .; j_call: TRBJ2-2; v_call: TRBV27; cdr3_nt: TGTGCCAGCAGTATTCGGGACCCCGCGAACACCGGGGAGCTGTTTTTT; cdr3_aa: CASSIRDPANTGELFF
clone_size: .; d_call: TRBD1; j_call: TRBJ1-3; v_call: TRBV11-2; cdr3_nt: TGTGCCAGCAGCAGAAGACAGGGAATGGGAAACACCATATATTTT; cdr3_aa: CASSRRQGMGNTIYF
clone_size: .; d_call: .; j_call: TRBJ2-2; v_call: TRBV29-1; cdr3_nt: TGCAGCGTTACCTTCAACACCGGGGAGCTGTTTTTT; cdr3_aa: CSVTFNTGELFF
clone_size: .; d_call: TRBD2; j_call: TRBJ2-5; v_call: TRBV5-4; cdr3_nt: TGTGCCAGCAGCATCCAGCGGGGGGGCGGGGAGACCCAGTACTTC; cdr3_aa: CASSIQRGGGETQYF
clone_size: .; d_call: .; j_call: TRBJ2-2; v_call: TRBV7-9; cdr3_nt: TGTGCCAGCAGCTCCATATTCCTCAGGGTGAACACCGGGGAGCTGTTTTTT; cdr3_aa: CASSSIFLRVNTGELFF
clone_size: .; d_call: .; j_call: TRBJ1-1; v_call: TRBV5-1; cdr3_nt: TGCGCCAGCAGCTTTAGTACGAACACTGAAGCTTTCTTT; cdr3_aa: CASSFSTNTEAFF
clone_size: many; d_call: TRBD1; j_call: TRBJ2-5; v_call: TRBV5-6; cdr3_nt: TGTGCCAGCAGAAAGACAGGGTTGGAAGAGACCCAGTACTTC; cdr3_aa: CASRKTGLEETQYF